This TCR beta chain was sequenced during a study of shared clonotypes between healthy human individuals. Clones were read by immunoSEQ multiplex PCR, and TCRdb kept only the in-frame ones, dropping some. Of over a million clones in the sample, around 97% are singletons; the top ten hold over 1%. Remarks on this clone: Its antigen is undetermined.

Trimming removed 2 bases at V and 5 bases at J, with 8 bases between. Germline CDR1 reads SGHTS; CDR2 reads YDEGEE. This CDR3 contains 13 residues. Regarding the study as a whole: Sampling included only blood; tissue repertoires likely differ.

J is TRBJ2-1 and V is TRBV5-8; tentatively, D is TRBD1 (6 bases). The clonotype was recovered from a man younger than 40 in good health. The sample comprised naive CD4+ T cells sorted from blood. Subset indicated: CD45RA+ positively selected. CDR3 protein: CASSLTGNNEQFF. CDR3 DNA: TGTGCCAGCAGCTTAACAGGGAACAATGAGCAGTTCTTC.